This T cell receptor beta chain was identified during a study of pediatric ulcerative colitis. The survey-level immunoSEQ assay was used. The assay was immunoSEQ multiplex PCR, and TCRdb's table has in-frame clones only and misses some. The sample comprises roughly 9,900 clones, roughly four fifths of which are singletons, and about 3.9% rests with the top ten. Study findings and constraints: Repertoires came from total lymphocyte DNA, so rare subsets like regulatory T cells may be missed. Ulcerative colitis patients shared more blood-rectal clones than controls. All ulcerative colitis patients, but no controls, carried a couple of rectal clonotypes.

One to two pinch biopsies were taken from the rectum during colonoscopy. As regards this clone: Its target is not known.

CDR3 size: 15 residues. Per germline, CDR1 SNHLY and CDR2 FYNNEI. The V gene end was trimmed by 5 bases and the J gene end by 4 bases; junction bases not matched to a gene: 8. The sequence came from a girl between 5 and 17 years old who was a control in a study of pediatric ulcerative colitis. V is TRBV2 and J is TRBJ1-3; 7 nucleotides match TRBD1. Sequencing was done on a sample of gut tissue. This CDR3 is CASSQQGMDGNTIYF. The DNA for the CDR3 is TGTGCCAGCAGTCAACAGGGGATGGACGGAAACACCATATATTTT.